The present T cell receptor (beta chain) was sequenced within a study of shared clonotypes between healthy human individuals. Germline CDR1 reads MNHEY; CDR2 reads SVGAGI. The CDR3 consists of 15 residues. Unmatched junction bases numbered 9, after V lost 5 bases and J lost 3 bases. The table came from immunoSEQ multiplex PCR; TCRdb's copy has only in-frame clones and leaves some out. The sample consists of a few million clones, 93% of them appearing once. V usage is TRBV6-5 and J usage is TRBJ1-1; 7 bases are shared with TRBD1. The sample comprised naive CD4+ T cells from PBMCs. The subset: CD45RA+ positively selected. The clonotype was recovered from a man aged 18 to 30 in good health. Some clones in this sample may be carry-over from other donors' samples. DNA of the CDR3: TGTGCCAGCAGTCAGCTAAGGACAGGAGACACTGAAGCTTTCTTT. This encodes CASSQLRTGDTEAFF.